This TCR beta chain emerged from a study of T cell responses to AZD1222 COVID-19 vaccine. Study-wide points: Of spike-specific TCRs, nearly half reportedly target regions left unmutated in variants.

This clone was detected only once. The antigen is undetermined. The CDR3 is 15 residues long. The V end was cut by 4 bases, the J end by 2 bases, with 11 bases between. Germline V gives CDR1 ENHRY, CDR2 SYGVKD. The protocol was immunoSEQ multiplex PCR, while the TCRdb copy is restricted to in-frame clones and leaves out a portion. Found here are roughly 120,000 clones, roughly 88% of them singletons; the top ten hold about 6%. This sequence originates from an adult who received the AZD1222 COVID-19 vaccine. The sample consisted of peripheral blood, taken 28 days after the second AZD1222 dose. The chain uses TRBV10-3 and TRBJ1-4, with no clear D. The CDR3 reads CAISAAGKTNEKLFF. The CDR3 DNA reads TGTGCCATCAGTGCCGCGGGGAAGACTAATGAAAAACTGTTTTTT.